This T cell receptor beta chain appears in the sequencing data of a study of human T cells and chemical hapten exposure. The time point is: patch test 1, 2 weeks after DPC sensitization. The treatment: therapeutic diphenylcyclopropenone sensitization with weekly scalp DPC. V was cut by 0 bases and J by 7 bases, with 4 bases left in between. CDR3 length: 13 residues. Looked up from germline, CDR1 is SGHVS and CDR2 is FNYEAQ. This clonotype was detected only a few times. TCRdb ran MiXCR on the RACE reads and lists one entry per CDR3 protein. The profile shows approximately 350,000 distinct CDR3 sequences, under 8% of them singletons.

V gene TRBV7-6 combines with J gene TRBJ1-6, with D unresolved. This TCR was recovered from a young woman with alopecia areata. Some clones in this sample may be carry-over from other donors' samples. The sequencing here drew on whole blood, taken in connection with sensitization to the hapten diphenylcyclopropenone (DPC). The CDR3 nucleotides read TGTGCCAGCAGCTTAGCGCAGAATTCACCCCTCCACTTT. This codes for CASSLAQNSPLHF.